What follows are 6 T cell receptor beta chains derived from one specimen sequenced in a study of T-cell reconstitution after alpha-beta-depleted transplantation in children listed by TCRdb under 2016. Library generation was performed with PCR. These reads were obtained on an Illumina HiSeq 2500. Molecular barcoding was employed in the preparation of TCR libraries, with unique molecular identifiers being used to normalize TCRbeta repertoire quantification. TCRdb trimmed public reads at Q25 via fastp, called clones via MiXCR and kept in-frame beta chains. Rows are combined by CDR3 protein, so each entry shows the most common genes and DNA. Counted in this sample were around 420,000 distinct CDR3 sequences; roughly 15% of them appeared once. Around 28% of the sample rests with the top ten. The sample's treatment or condition label, decoded: allogeneic hematopoietic cell transplantation with graft depleted of TCRalphabeta T cells and CD19 B cells.

The starting material was PBMCs, mostly from graft donor cells, obtained 360 days after TCRalphabeta/CD19-depleted stem cell transplant. All receptors come from a boy younger than two who had a stem cell transplant for Wiskott-Aldrich syndrome, so the T cells may come from the graft donor.

The rearrangement uses TRBV7-9 and TRBJ2-3; D perhaps matches TRBD1 (6 bases). Germline values: CDR1 SEHNR, CDR2 FQNEAQ (reference sequence). This CDR3 spans 17 amino acids. Trimming left V 5 bases short and J 2 bases short, with 20 bases between. The CDR3, as DNA: TGTGCCAGCAGCCTTACACCAGGGGCCAAGGTCACAGATACGCAGTATTTT. Translating gives CASSLTPGAKVTDTQYF. Full variable domain (outside the CDR3, taken from reference TRBV7-9 and TRBJ2-3): DTGVSQNPRHKITKRGQNVTFRCDPISEHNRLYWYRQTLGQGPEFLTYFQNEAQLEKSRLLSDRFSAERPKGSFSTLEIQRTEQGDSAMYLCASSLTPGAKVTDTQYFGPGTRLTVL.

The rearrangement joins TRBV5-1 to TRBJ1-1; 8 bases are shared with TRBD1. Germline-derived CDR1 and CDR2 are SGHRS and YFSETQ. V trimming: 0 bases; J trimming: 7 bases; junction bases outside the gene matches: 5. This CDR3 has 14 amino acids. The CDR3, as DNA: TGCGCCAGCAGCTTGGTTTCAGGGGGCGGTGAAGCTTTCTTT. It codes for CASSLVSGGGEAFF.

This clonotype came up a few times. CDR3 amino acids: CASSPRTGKGDKPLHF. The CDR3 DNA reads TGTGCCAGCAGTCCCCGGACAGGCAAAGGGGATAAGCCCCTCCACTTT. This chain links TRBV28 with TRBJ1-6, with TRBD1 identical over 7 bases. With 5 bases clipped from V and 13 bases from J, the junction kept 17 bases outside the gene matches. CDR3 size: 16 residues. Germline V gene data show CDR1 as MDHEN and CDR2 as SYDVKM.

The chain couples TRBV6-1 to TRBJ2-7; TRBD2 matches 15 bases. Trimming removed 5 bases from V and 3 bases from J; junction bases left unmatched: 5. Germline V gives CDR1 MNHNS, CDR2 SASEGT. This CDR3 has 16 residues. The DNA of the CDR3 is TGTGCCAGCAGTCGGACTAGCGGGAGGGCCATCTACGAGCAGTACTTC. Its translation: CASSRTSGRAIYEQYF.

The chain has TRBV29-1 and TRBJ2-5, with unresolved D. CDR1 and CDR2 (germline): SQVTM, ANQGSEA. The ends were cut back, 5 bases at V and 5 bases at J, with 15 bases in the middle. This CDR3 spans 13 amino acids. CDR3 amino acids: CSVRLLARETQYF. The CDR3 bases are TGCAGCGTTAGGTTGTTAGCCCGGGAGACCCAGTACTTC.

In this sample, this clonotype turned up a few times. The gene calls are TRBV5-1 and TRBJ2-3; 12 nucleotides line up with TRBD1. CDR3 length: 16 amino acids. The V and J ends lost 3 bases and 5 bases, in that order; junction bases with no gene match: 7. Germline V gene lookup returns CDR1 SGHRS and CDR2 YFSETQ. CDR3 nucleotides: TGCGCCAGCAGCTGGATGGGACAGGGGGCGGGAGATACGCAGTATTTT. Encoded protein: CASSWMGQGAGDTQYF.